The sequence of this T cell receptor beta chain was determined in a study of cytomegalovirus exposure and HLA in healthy donors. Study context: In a later analysis, it was reported that the 90 to 150 validation repertoires had been produced on the same platform as the 690 or so repertoires belonging to the first cohort.

Whole-study results and caveats: As confirmed in vitro, a few CMV-associated chains were specific for CMV antigens. A later analysis found first-cohort TCR clusters tended to co-occur in the 95 to 150 validation repertoires.

Separate from the roughly 610-subject first cohort, the roughly 130-subject validation cohort was the one that the donors belonged to. In the case of this clone: Antigen: not known.

The repertoire was sequenced with immunoSEQ multiplex PCR; TCRdb's copy has only in-frame clones and lacks some. The top ten hold approximately 2% of the sample, which has about 160,000 clones, 70% to 90% seen once. The sample taken for sequencing was PBMCs. This receptor was taken from a young man in good health and CMV-seropositive.

The CDR3 sequence is CASSYHWTGGYGYTF. CDR3 DNA sequence: TGTGCCAGCAGTTACCACTGGACAGGGGGCTATGGCTACACCTTC. The rearrangement links TRBV6-5 to TRBJ1-2; 10 positions agree with TRBD1. The CDR3 sequence is 15 residues long. The V segment lost 2 bases and the J segment 4 bases; nucleotides outside the gene matches: 4. Per the germline V gene, CDR1 is MNHEY and CDR2 is SVGAGI.